The clone carrying this TCR beta chain occurred a few times. Its antigen is still unknown. The sample is drawn from a study of CD8+ T cells in alopecia areata. There are 12 residues in the CDR3. Trimming took off 3 bases at V and 7 bases at J, with 12 bases between the two ends. The germline CDR1 and CDR2 sequences are SQVTM and ANQGSEA. It was cDNA, reverse transcribed from extracted RNA, that served as the sequencing template. Sequencing used immunoSEQ multiplex PCR; TCRdb keeps in-frame clones, though not all of them. Here the sample spans 110,000 or so clones, around two fifths being singletons. General study points: The study found higher clonality in lesional than normal scalp, especially in alopecia totalis/universalis.

V gene TRBV29-1 combines with J gene TRBJ1-1; TRBD1 is a possible D gene (5 bases). The receptor was isolated from a human donor with alopecia areata. The sequencing sample was made of CD4+ T cells sorted from blood. This CDR3 is CSVEQGAFEAFF. Written as DNA, the CDR3 is TGCAGCGTTGAGCAGGGAGCTTTTGAAGCTTTCTTT.